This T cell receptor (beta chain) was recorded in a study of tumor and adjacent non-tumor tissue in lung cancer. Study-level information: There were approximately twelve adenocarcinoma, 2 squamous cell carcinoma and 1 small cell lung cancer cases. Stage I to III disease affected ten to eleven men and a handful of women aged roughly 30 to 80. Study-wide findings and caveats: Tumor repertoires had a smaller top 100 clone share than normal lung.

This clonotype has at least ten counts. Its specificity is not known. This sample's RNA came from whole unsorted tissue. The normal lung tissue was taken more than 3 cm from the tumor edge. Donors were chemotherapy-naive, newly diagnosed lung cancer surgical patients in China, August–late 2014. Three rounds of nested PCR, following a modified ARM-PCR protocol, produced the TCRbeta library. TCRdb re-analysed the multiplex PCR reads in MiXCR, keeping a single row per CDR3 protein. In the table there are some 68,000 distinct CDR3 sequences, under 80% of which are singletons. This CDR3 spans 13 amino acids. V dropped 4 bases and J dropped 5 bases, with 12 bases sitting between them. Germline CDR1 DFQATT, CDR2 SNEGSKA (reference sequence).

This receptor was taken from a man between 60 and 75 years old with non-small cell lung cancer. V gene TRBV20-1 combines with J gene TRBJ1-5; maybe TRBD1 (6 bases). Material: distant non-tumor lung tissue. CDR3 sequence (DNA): TGCAGTGCTATAGGGGGAGTAGATCAGCCCCAGCATTTT. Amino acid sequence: CSAIGGVDQPQHF.